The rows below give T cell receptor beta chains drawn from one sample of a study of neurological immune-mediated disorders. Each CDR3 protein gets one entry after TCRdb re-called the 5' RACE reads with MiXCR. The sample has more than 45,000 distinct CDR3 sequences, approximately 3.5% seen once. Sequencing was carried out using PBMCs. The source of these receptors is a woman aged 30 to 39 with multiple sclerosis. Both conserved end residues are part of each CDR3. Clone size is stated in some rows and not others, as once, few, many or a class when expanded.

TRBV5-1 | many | CASSLVGGSYGYTF
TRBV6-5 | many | CASSYSTGVAFF
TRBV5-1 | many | CASRTGWETQYF
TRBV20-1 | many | CSARDSREAGNTIYF
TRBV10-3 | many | CAISEYQDSGANVLTF
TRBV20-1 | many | CSASVSVQTTEQYF
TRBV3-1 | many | CASSQDVRAGTEAFF
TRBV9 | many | CASRALGTDTQYF
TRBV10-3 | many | CAISESGPPLIGELFF
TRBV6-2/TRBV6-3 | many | CASSYLSGRALTDTQYF
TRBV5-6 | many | CASSLGLAGTDTQYF
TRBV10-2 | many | CASNGPEITGELFF
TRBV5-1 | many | CASSLSAGAGELFF
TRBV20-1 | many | CSARDAETFF
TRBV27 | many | CASSLGAVGYGYTF
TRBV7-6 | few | CASSARGASEEQYF
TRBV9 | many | CASSATGGRGETQYF
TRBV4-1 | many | CASRGGWETQYF
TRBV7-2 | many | CASSLTRDSEAFF
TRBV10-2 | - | CASSEALAWDRETQYF
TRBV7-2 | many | CASSSQGLAGQETQYF
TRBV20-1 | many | CSAGVAGGRDTQYF
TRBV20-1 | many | CSARSGASSYEQYF
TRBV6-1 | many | CASSEWRMGAFF
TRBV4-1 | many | CASSQGPYNSPLHF
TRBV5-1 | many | CASSMGTGAFF
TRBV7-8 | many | CASSLGGLSSYNSPLHF
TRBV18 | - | CASSPQPAGMGEQYF
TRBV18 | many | CASSPATGNSPLHF
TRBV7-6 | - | CASSLAWGPAYEQYF
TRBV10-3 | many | CAISDPRGGSGNTIYF
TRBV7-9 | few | CASSLGISYNEQFF
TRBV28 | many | CASSSNTGVGIQYF
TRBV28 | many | CASSSRVPYEQYF
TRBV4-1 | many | CASSQSLPSYEQYF
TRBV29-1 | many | CSVLASYEQYF
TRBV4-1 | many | CASSQGGMGKLFF
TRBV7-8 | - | CASGKEPGPQHF
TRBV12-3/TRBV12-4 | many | CASSSQGPTDTQYF
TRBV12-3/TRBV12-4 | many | CASSPNRVGQPQHF
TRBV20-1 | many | CSARVWEESNYGYTF
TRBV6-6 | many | CASSHTVENSPLHF
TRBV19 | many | CASSILDLNTEAFF
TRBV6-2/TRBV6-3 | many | CASSHPRGNQPQHF
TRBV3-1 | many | CASSQGRVNEQYF
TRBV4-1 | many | CASSQDRAGRGELFF
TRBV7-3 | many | CASSQQGAGTGELFF
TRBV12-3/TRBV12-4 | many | CASNPRRTGELFF
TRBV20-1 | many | CSARDVSGNTIYF
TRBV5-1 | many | CASSLERGRGYTF
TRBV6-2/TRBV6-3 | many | CASSYSRGYEQYF
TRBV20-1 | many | CSAVDVYEQYF
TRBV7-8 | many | CASSLRASEKLFF
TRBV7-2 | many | CASSLEFGSNQPQHF
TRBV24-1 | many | CATSDSDGGAETQYF
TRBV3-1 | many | CASSRRAEDDNEQFF
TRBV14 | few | CASSQEVSGTEAFF
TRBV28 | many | CASSLRGEQFF
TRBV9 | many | CASSATHNEQFF